This T cell receptor (beta chain) comes out of a study of blood T cell repertoires in COVID-19. As for the study in general: Acute and convalescent COVID-19 specimens originated in the United States, Italy and Spain. In each case, the material was cDNA or gDNA derived from T cells, B-cell-depleted T cells, or PBMCs.

The Seattle patients, enrolled during active infection, were followed longitudinally. Sequenced by immunoSEQ multiplex PCR; TCRdb stores in-frame clones only, minus some. This sample has about 240,000 clones, with over 90% found just once. Trimming pared 4 bases from V and 10 bases from J, leaving 11 bases between. From germline, CDR1 is MNHNY and CDR2 SVGAGI (reference sequence). The CDR3 has 13 residues. Specimen: peripheral blood. This clonotype was obtained from a man aged 30 to 45 with COVID-19, enrolled during active disease. This sequence joins TRBV6-6 and TRBJ1-6; unclear D gene. DNA of the CDR3: TGTGCCAGCAGTTCACTTGACATCTCACCCCTCCACTTT. Translating gives CASSSLDISPLHF.